These T cell receptor beta chains were read from a single sample in a study of T cell responses to AZD1222 COVID-19 vaccine. Generated by immunoSEQ multiplex PCR, the TCRdb table keeps only in-frame clones and is missing some. The data contain 180,000 or so clones, 88% of them singletons. The starting material was peripheral blood, obtained 28 days after the second AZD1222 dose. These receptors all stem from an adult who received the AZD1222 COVID-19 vaccine. Both conserved end residues are part of each CDR3. The D gene is left open where the match is weak. Part of the rows lack a size; the others show once, few, many or a class for expanded clones.

D gene	clone size	J gene	V gene	CDR3 DNA	CDR3 protein
NA	NA	TRBJ2-7	TRBV7-9	TGTGCCAGCAGTCCCATGGGCGGTCCCTACGAGCAGTACTTC	CASSPMGGPYEQYF
NA	NA	TRBJ2-7	TRBV4-1	TGCGCCAGCAGCCAAGGGCGCGAGCAGTACTTC	CASSQGREQYF
NA	NA	TRBJ2-7	TRBV28	TGTGCCAGCACGCCCGGGACCGAATACGAGCAGTACTTC	CASTPGTEYEQYF
NA	NA	TRBJ1-2	TRBV7-9	TGTGCCAGCAGCTTAGGGGGGGAGCATGGCTACACCTTC	CASSLGGEHGYTF
TRBD1	NA	TRBJ1-4	TRBV5-1	TGCGCCAGCAGCCCCCCGGACAGGGGGGATGAAAAACTGTTTTTT	CASSPPDRGDEKLFF
NA	once	TRBJ1-5	TRBV7-8	TGTGCCAGCAGCCTCAACCCGGGGGTCGGTCAGCCCCAGCATTTT	CASSLNPGVGQPQHF
NA	once	TRBJ2-1	TRBV20-1	TGCAGTGCTCATGAGGGCAATGAGCAGTTCTTC	CSAHEGNEQFF
NA	NA	TRBJ2-2	TRBV18	TGTGCCAGCTCTCCGAGGAGGGAAAACACCGGGGAGCTGTTTTTT	CASSPRRENTGELFF
TRBD1	NA	TRBJ2-3	TRBV19	TGTGCCAGTAGTATAGACCCGGGACAGGGGGCAGATACGCAGTATTTT	CASSIDPGQGADTQYF
NA	NA	TRBJ1-4	TRBV4-2	TGTGCCAGCAGCCAAGGAAGAGCAGGCAGGGGTGGGGAAAAACTGTTTTTT	CASSQGRAGRGGEKLFF
NA	once	TRBJ1-5	TRBV15	TGTGCCACCAGCAGAGATCTCGGGTTGGGCTTCAATCAGCCCCAGCATTTT	CATSRDLGLGFNQPQHF
TRBD2	NA	TRBJ2-3	TRBV5-1	TGCGCCAGCAGCCGCACTAGCGGAGGATCAGATACGCAGTATTTT	CASSRTSGGSDTQYF
NA	NA	TRBJ2-1	TRBV5-4	TGTGCCAGCAGCGGGGGGGGGCAGGACGTAAACTCCTACAATGAGCAGTTCTTC	CASSGGGQDVNSYNEQFF
NA	NA	TRBJ2-1	TRBV5-4	TGTGCCAGCAGCTGGACCCAGGGGGAGCAGTTCTTC	CASSWTQGEQFF
TRBD2	NA	TRBJ2-1	TRBV19	TGTGCCAGTAGTATAGATGGACTAGTGATTGAGCAGTTCTTC	CASSIDGLVIEQFF
NA	NA	TRBJ2-3	TRBV3-1/TRBV3-2	TGTGCCAGCAGCCAAGACCCGCTGAGCACAGATACGCAGTATTTT	CASSQDPLSTDTQYF
NA	NA	TRBJ1-4	TRBV28	TGTGCCACCTCAACGGCGGGGGGCATTGAAAAACTGTTTTTT	CATSTAGGIEKLFF
NA	once	TRBJ2-1	TRBV6-5	TGTGCCAGCAGCCCCCGGAGGGTGCACAATGAGCAGTTCTTC	CASSPRRVHNEQFF
NA	NA	TRBJ2-5	TRBV7-2	TGTGCCAGCAGCTTACAGATCCAGGAGACCCAGTACTTC	CASSLQIQETQYF
NA	NA	TRBJ2-3	TRBV7-2	TGTGCCAGCAGCTTAGGGACAGGCACAGATACGCAGTATTTT	CASSLGTGTDTQYF
NA	NA	TRBJ1-4	TRBV2	TGTGCCAGCAGTGGGGATGGCAATGAAAAACTGTTTTTT	CASSGDGNEKLFF
TRBD1	NA	TRBJ2-5	TRBV27	TGTGCCAGCAGACAGGGGAGTTGGCAAGAGACCCAGTACTTC	CASRQGSWQETQYF
NA	NA	TRBJ2-5	TRBV25-1	TGTGCCAGCAGTGAATTGGGGGGCAGGATTGTGGAGACCCAGTACTTC	CASSELGGRIVETQYF
NA	few	TRBJ2-7	TRBV4-3	TGCGCCAGCAGCCAAGATGGCGGGTACGAGCAGTACTTC	CASSQDGGYEQYF
NA	NA	TRBJ2-7	TRBV12-3/TRBV12-4	TGTGCCAGCAGTTTAGACAGGTCCTACGAGCAGTACTTC	CASSLDRSYEQYF
NA	NA	TRBJ1-1	TRBV5-1	TGCGCCAGCAGCCCAGGTGGGGTCGCGGGGACTGAAGCTTTCTTT	CASSPGGVAGTEAFF
TRBD1	NA	TRBJ2-7	TRBV28	TGTGCCAGCAGTTTATGGGGGACAGGGGGCTACGAGCAGTACTTC	CASSLWGTGGYEQYF
NA	once	TRBJ2-7	TRBV6-6	TGTGCCAGCAGTTCCGAAGGCCAGTGGTACGAGCAGTACTTC	CASSSEGQWYEQYF
TRBD2	NA	TRBJ2-1	TRBV6-2/TRBV6-3	TGTGCCAGCAGTTACATGGGACCCGGGACTAGCGGACGGGAGCAGTTCTTC	CASSYMGPGTSGREQFF
NA	NA	TRBJ1-6	TRBV6-6	TGTGCCAGCAGTACCTCGGGGTTGAATTCACCCCTCCACTTT	CASSTSGLNSPLHF
NA	NA	TRBJ2-1	TRBV5-4	TGTGCCAGCAGGGGCCTAGGGGGAGGTTCGGAGCAGTTCTTC	CASRGLGGGSEQFF
TRBD1	NA	TRBJ2-5	TRBV19	TGTGCCAGTAGTATAATTGGACAGGGGAGACAAGAGACCCAGTACTTC	CASSIIGQGRQETQYF
NA	NA	TRBJ2-3	TRBV27	TGTGCCAGCAGTTCCTCCTCTAGCACAGATACGCAGTATTTT	CASSSSSSTDTQYF
NA	NA	TRBJ2-3	TRBV30	TGTGCCTGGTCTTCGGGGGTGGGGCGGGACACAGATACGCAGTATTTT	CAWSSGVGRDTDTQYF
NA	NA	TRBJ1-2	TRBV28	TGTGCCAGCAGTTCTGTGAGGGAAGGGTATGGCTACACCTTC	CASSSVREGYGYTF
NA	NA	TRBJ1-2	TRBV19	TGTGCCAGTACGCAGTCTGGCGGCGTTTTCTATGGCTACACCTTC	CASTQSGGVFYGYTF
NA	NA	TRBJ1-2	TRBV28	TGTGCCAGCAGTTTAGAACAGAGCAACTATGGCTACACCTTC	CASSLEQSNYGYTF
NA	NA	TRBJ1-2	TRBV6-5	TGTGCCAGCAGTTCCGACAGAACCTATGGCTACACCTTC	CASSSDRTYGYTF
TRBD1	NA	TRBJ2-5	TRBV5-6	TGTGCCAGCAGCTTGATTAGCAGGGGGCAGGCCCAGTACTTC	CASSLISRGQAQYF
NA	once	TRBJ2-6	TRBV19	TGTGCCAGTTCCGACAAGGGCGACGTCCTGACTTTC	CASSDKGDVLTF
NA	NA	TRBJ2-2	TRBV2	TGTGCCAGCAGTGAACTCGTGAACGGGGAGCTGTTTTTT	CASSELVNGELFF
NA	NA	TRBJ2-6	TRBV11-1	TGTGCCAGCAGCCCGAGGGGAAACGTCCTGACTTTC	CASSPRGNVLTF
TRBD1	NA	TRBJ1-1	TRBV7-9	TGTGCCAGCAGCTTGGGGGCAGGGGGAGGGACTGAAGCTTTCTTT	CASSLGAGGGTEAFF
NA	NA	TRBJ2-5	TRBV6-2/TRBV6-3	TGTGCCAGCAGTGGGACGGAGCAAGAGACCCAGTACTTC	CASSGTEQETQYF
TRBD2	NA	TRBJ2-4	TRBV4-1	TGCGCCAGCAGCCAAGGACAGGTAGCGGGAGGGCCCAAACACATTCAGTACTTC	CASSQGQVAGGPKHIQYF
NA	NA	TRBJ2-7	TRBV9	TGTGCCAGCAGCGCGCCGAGTTTGGAGAGCCGCCTAGGGATCTACGAGCAGTACTTC	CASSAPSLESRLGIYEQYF
NA	NA	TRBJ2-7	TRBV5-1	TGCGCCAGCAGCTTGAGTAGGCTAGCGCGTTACGAGCAGTACTTC	CASSLSRLARYEQYF